This TCR beta chain was captured in a study of cytomegalovirus exposure and HLA in healthy donors. Study-wide background: Some 85 million unique TCRs from HLA-typed donors were held in an early data release.

Study results and caveats: The records held CMV serostatus as the only immune exposure information.

Per germline, CDR1 ENHRY and CDR2 SYGVKD. The V end lost 3 bases, the J end lost 8 bases, and 16 bases lay between the germline ends. There are 14 residues in the CDR3. Concerning this clone itself: The antigen is undetermined.

Both 60 Vbeta primers and 13 Jbeta primers went into the PCR. Clones were read by immunoSEQ multiplex PCR, and TCRdb kept only the in-frame ones, dropping some. The sample consists of around 100,000 clones, 60% to 80% of them appearing once. The sample comprised PBMCs. The chain links TRBV10-3 to TRBJ1-2; D is possibly TRBD1 (6 bases). The sequence derives from a man aged 55 to 69 in good health and CMV-seropositive. The CDR3 DNA reads as TGTGCCATCAGTGATCTGGGGGCGTCGGAGGGCTACACCTTC. The encoded protein is CAISDLGASEGYTF.